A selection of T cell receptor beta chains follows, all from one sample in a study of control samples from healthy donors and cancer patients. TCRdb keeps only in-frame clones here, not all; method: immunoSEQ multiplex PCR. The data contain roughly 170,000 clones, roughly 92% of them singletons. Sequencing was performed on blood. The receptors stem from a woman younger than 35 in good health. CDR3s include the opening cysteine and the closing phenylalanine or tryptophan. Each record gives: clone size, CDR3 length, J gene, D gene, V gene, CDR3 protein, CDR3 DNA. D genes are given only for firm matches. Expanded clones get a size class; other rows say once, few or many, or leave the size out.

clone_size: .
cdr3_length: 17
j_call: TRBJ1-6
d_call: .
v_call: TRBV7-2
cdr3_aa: CASSLGSGPIYNSPLHF
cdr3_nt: TGTGCCAGCAGCTTAGGGTCAGGTCCGATCTATAATTCACCCCTCCACTTT

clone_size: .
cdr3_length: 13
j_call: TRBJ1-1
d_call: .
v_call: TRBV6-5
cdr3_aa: CASSYTGNGGAFF
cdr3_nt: TGTGCCAGCAGTTACACAGGGAACGGGGGAGCTTTCTTT

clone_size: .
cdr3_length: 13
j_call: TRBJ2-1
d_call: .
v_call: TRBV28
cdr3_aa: CASLTDTYNEQFF
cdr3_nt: TGTGCCAGCTTGACAGATACCTACAATGAGCAGTTCTTC

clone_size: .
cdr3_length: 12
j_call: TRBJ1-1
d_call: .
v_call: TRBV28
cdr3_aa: CASSVQETEAFF
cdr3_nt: TGTGCCAGCAGTGTTCAGGAGACTGAAGCTTTCTTT

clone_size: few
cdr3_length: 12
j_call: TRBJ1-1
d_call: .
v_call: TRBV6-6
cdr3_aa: CASTRGYTEAFF
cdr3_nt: TGTGCCAGCACAAGGGGGTACACTGAAGCTTTCTTT

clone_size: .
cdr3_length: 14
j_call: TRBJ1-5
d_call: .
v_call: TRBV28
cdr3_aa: CASSLTGNYQPQHF
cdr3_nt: TGTGCCAGCAGTCTGACAGGCAACTATCAGCCCCAGCATTTT

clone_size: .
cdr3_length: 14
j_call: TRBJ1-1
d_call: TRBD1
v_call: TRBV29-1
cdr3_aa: CSVEAGDRNTEAFF
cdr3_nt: TGCAGCGTTGAAGCGGGGGACAGGAACACTGAAGCTTTCTTT

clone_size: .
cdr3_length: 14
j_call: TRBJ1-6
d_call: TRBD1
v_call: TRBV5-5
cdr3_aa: CASSRDRQYSPLHF
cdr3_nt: TGTGCCAGCAGCAGGGACAGGCAATATTCACCCCTCCACTTT

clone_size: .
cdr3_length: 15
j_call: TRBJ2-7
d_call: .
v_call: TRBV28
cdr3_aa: CASFNSATGHYEQYF
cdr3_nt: TGTGCCAGCTTCAATTCCGCAACAGGGCACTACGAGCAGTACTTC

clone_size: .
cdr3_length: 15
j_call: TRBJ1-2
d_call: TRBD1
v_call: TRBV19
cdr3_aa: CASSLGRDRSNGYTF
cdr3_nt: TGTGCCAGTAGCCTGGGAAGGGACAGGAGTAATGGCTACACCTTC

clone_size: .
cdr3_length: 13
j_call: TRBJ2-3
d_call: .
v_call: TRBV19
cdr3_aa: CASSIQPTDTQYF
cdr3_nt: TGTGCCAGTAGTATACAGCCGACAGATACGCAGTATTTT

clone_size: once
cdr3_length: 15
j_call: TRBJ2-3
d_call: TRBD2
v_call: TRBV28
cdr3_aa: CASIEAGGGGDTQYF
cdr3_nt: TGTGCCAGCATTGAAGCGGGAGGGGGCGGGGATACGCAGTATTTT

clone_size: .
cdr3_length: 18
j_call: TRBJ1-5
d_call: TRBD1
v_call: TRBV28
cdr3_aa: CASSFGSFYGTGNQPQHF
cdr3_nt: TGTGCCAGCAGTTTCGGGTCCTTCTACGGGACAGGCAATCAGCCCCAGCATTTT

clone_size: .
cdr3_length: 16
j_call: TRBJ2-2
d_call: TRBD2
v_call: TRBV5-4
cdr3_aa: CASSLGSRGETGELFF
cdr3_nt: TGTGCCAGCAGCTTAGGGTCGCGGGGGGAAACCGGGGAGCTGTTTTTT

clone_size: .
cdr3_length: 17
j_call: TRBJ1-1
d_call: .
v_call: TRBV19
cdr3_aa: CASSSLRTQRLNTEAFF
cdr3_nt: TGTGCCAGTAGTAGCCTGCGGACACAACGTTTGAACACTGAAGCTTTCTTT

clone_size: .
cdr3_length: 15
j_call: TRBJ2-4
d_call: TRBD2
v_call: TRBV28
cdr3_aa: CASTLSGNHKNIQYF
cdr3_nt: TGTGCCAGCACCCTTAGCGGGAATCACAAAAACATTCAGTACTTC

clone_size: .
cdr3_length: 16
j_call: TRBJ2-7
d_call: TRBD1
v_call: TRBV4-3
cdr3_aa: CASSQDGRQGRNEQYF
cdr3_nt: TGCGCCAGCAGCCAAGATGGGAGACAGGGGAGGAACGAGCAGTACTTC

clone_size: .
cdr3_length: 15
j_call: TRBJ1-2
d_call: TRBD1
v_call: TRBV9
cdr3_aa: CASSIGQGMLGGYTF
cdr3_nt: TGTGCCAGCAGCATCGGACAGGGCATGTTGGGTGGCTACACCTTC

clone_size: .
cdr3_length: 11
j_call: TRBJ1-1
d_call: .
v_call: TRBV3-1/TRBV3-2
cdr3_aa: CASSQTTEAFF
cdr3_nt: TGTGCCAGCAGCCAAACCACTGAAGCTTTCTTT

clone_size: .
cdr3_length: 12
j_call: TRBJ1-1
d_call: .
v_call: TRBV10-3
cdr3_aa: CATVAQNTEAFF
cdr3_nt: TGTGCCACAGTGGCCCAGAACACTGAAGCTTTCTTT

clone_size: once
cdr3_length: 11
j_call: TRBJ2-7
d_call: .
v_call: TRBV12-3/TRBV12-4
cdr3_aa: CASSLRVEQYF
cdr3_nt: TGTGCCAGCAGTTTAAGGGTCGAGCAGTACTTC

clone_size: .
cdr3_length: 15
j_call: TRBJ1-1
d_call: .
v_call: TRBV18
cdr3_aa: CASSPNRALNTEAFF
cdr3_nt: TGTGCCAGCTCACCCAACAGGGCATTGAACACTGAAGCTTTCTTT

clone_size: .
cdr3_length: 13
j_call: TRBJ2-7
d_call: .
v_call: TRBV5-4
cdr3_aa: CASSDGTDYEQYF
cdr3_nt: TGTGCCAGCAGCGACGGGACGGATTACGAGCAGTACTTC

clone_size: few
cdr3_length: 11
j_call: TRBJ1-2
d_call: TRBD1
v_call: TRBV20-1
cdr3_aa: CSPQTGEGYTF
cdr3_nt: TGCAGTCCGCAGACAGGGGAGGGCTACACCTTC

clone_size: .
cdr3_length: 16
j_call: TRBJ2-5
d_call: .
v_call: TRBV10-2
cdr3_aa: CASSEPWPPGAETQYF
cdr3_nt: TGCGCCAGCAGTGAGCCTTGGCCGCCTGGTGCAGAGACCCAGTACTTC

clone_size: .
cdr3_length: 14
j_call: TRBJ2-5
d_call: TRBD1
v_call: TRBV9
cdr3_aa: CASSGGGLQETQYF
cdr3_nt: TGTGCCAGCAGCGGAGGGGGCCTACAAGAGACCCAGTACTTC

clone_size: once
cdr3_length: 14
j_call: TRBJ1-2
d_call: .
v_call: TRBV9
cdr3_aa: CASWGKGSDYGYTF
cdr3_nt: TGTGCCAGCTGGGGGAAGGGGTCAGACTATGGCTACACCTTC

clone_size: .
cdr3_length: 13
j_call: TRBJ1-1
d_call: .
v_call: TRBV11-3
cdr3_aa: CASSLQRYTEAFF
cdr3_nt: TGTGCCAGCAGCTTACAGCGCTACACTGAAGCTTTCTTT

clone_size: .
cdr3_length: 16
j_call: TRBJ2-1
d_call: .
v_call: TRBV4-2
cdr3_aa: CASSQESGPWAGEQFF
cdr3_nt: TGTGCCAGCAGCCAAGAATCCGGGCCCTGGGCCGGTGAGCAGTTCTTC

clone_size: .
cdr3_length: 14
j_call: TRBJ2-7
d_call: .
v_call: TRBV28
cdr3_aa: CASSVEMGAREQYF
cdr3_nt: TGTGCCAGCAGCGTAGAGATGGGGGCGAGGGAGCAGTACTTC

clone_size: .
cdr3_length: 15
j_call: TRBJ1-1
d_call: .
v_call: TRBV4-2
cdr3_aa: CASSSLPHRNTEAFF
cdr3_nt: TGTGCCAGCAGCTCTCTACCCCACCGGAACACTGAAGCTTTCTTT

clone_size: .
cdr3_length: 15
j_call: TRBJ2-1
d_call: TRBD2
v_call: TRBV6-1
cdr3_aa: CASSEWGGSYNEQFF
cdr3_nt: TGTGCCAGCAGTGAGTGGGGGGGCTCCTACAATGAGCAGTTCTTC

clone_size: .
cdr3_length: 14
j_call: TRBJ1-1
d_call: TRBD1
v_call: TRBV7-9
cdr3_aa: CASSGGTGLTEAFF
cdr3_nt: TGTGCCAGCAGCGGCGGGACAGGGTTGACTGAAGCTTTCTTT

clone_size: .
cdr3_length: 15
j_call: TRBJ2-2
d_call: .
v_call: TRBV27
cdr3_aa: CASSDFGGFDGELFF
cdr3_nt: TGTGCCAGCAGTGATTTTGGGGGTTTTGACGGGGAGCTGTTTTTT

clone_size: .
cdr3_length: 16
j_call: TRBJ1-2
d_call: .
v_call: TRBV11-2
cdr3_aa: CASSSLYRNPLYGYTF
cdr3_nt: TGTGCCAGCAGCTCATTATACAGGAATCCCCTCTATGGCTACACCTTC

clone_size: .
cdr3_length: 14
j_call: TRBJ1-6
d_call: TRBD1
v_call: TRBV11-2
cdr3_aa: CASSRDRYNSPLHF
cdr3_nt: TGTGCCAGCAGCCGGGACAGATATAATTCACCCCTCCACTTT

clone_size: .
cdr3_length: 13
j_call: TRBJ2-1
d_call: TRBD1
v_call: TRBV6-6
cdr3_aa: CASRDRAGNEQFF
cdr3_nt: TGTGCCAGCCGGGACAGGGCAGGCAATGAGCAGTTCTTC

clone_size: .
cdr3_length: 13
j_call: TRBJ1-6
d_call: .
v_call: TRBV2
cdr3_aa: CASGDSSNSPLHF
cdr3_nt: TGTGCCAGCGGAGACAGCTCCAATTCACCCCTCCACTTT

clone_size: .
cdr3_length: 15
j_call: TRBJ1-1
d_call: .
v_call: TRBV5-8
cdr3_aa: CASTLGRGLGFEAFF
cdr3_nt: TGTGCCAGCACCCTGGGGAGGGGCCTCGGATTCGAAGCTTTCTTT

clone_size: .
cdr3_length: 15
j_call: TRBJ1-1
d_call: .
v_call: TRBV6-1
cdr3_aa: CASSEDGRLNTEAFF
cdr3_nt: TGTGCCAGCAGTGAAGATGGACGGTTGAACACTGAAGCTTTCTTT